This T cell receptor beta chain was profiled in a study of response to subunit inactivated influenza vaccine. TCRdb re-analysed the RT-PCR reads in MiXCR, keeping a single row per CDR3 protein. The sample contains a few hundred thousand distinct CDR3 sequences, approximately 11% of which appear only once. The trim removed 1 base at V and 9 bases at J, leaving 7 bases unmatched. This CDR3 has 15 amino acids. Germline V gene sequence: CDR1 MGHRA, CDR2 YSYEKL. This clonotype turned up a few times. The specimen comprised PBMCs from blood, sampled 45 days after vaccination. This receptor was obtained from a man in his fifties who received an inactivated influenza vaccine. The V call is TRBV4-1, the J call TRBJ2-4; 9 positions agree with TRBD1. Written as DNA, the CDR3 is TGCGCCAGCAGCCAAGTCGGGACAGGGAACGGCATTCAGTACTTC. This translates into CASSQVGTGNGIQYF.